The present T cell receptor delta chain was sequenced within a study of gamma-delta chains in newborns, infants, children (dated by TCRdb to the late 2010s). Some background on the complete study: According to the study title, microbial exposure causes polyclonal expansion of innate gammadelta T cells right after birth. The study investigated how microbial exposure shaped innate gammadelta T cell populations in human newborns immediately after birth.

CDR3 length: 20 amino acids, cysteine to phenylalanine. CDR3 DNA only is kept here, 60 bases in frame from base 1. The junction carries 21 bases between V and J, which are trimmed by 2 bases and 2 bases respectively. For CDR1 and CDR2, the germline V gene lists GEAIGNYY and EKD. Comments on this clone: This receptor's antigen is unknown. This is likely an artifact of a read error, given a far larger clone one base away. In the same sample, other DNA sequences code for this CDR3.

The instrument given in TCRdb is Illumina MiSeq. TCRdb called clones from the public reads with CATT, and repeated DNA sequences were later combined into one row. The sample yields some 4,100 delta-chain clones; around 0.56% were counted once. The top ten hold under 20% of the sample. Input material: blood. The chain is encoded by TRDV2 joined to TRDJ3; TRDD3 is possibly the D segment (5 matching bases). The origin of this receptor is a child who was a newborn, infant or young child, either healthy, febrile or measles-vaccinated (not recorded which). The nucleotide sequence reads as follows: TGTGCCTGTGACAAGAAAAGCCGGAGGATAACCCCCTGGGACACCCGACAGATGTTTTTC. It translates to CACDKKSRRITPWDTRQMFF.